This is a list of T cell receptor beta chains from one sample in a study of T cell responses to AZD1222 COVID-19 vaccine. The protocol was immunoSEQ multiplex PCR, while the TCRdb copy is restricted to in-frame clones and leaves out a portion. The sample contains some 150,000 clones, approximately 90% of which appear only once. The sample was peripheral blood, taken on day 0 of AZD1222 vaccination. Receptors were obtained from an adult in good health. CDR3s include the opening cysteine and the closing phenylalanine or tryptophan. The D gene is left open where the match is weak. Only some rows state a clone size, as once, few, many or a class for expanded clones.

len: 14
d_gene: .
j_gene: TRBJ2-3
v_gene: TRBV7-7
abundance: few
CDR3nt: TGTGCTAGCAGCTTTGGACTAAGCACAGATACGCAGTATTTT
CDR3aa: CASSFGLSTDTQYF

len: 14
d_gene: .
j_gene: TRBJ1-2
v_gene: TRBV18
abundance: .
CDR3nt: TGTGCCAGCTCACCACCGGGACTCGGCTATGGCTACACCTTC
CDR3aa: CASSPPGLGYGYTF

len: 13
d_gene: .
j_gene: TRBJ2-7
v_gene: TRBV6-1
abundance: once
CDR3nt: TGTGCCAGCAGTGAATTGTTTTTCGGCGAGCAGTACTTC
CDR3aa: CASSELFFGEQYF

len: 12
d_gene: .
j_gene: TRBJ2-7
v_gene: TRBV24-1
abundance: .
CDR3nt: TGTGCCACCAGGGCTCTTAGCCACGAGCAGTACTTC
CDR3aa: CATRALSHEQYF

len: 12
d_gene: .
j_gene: TRBJ1-2
v_gene: TRBV10-3
abundance: few
CDR3nt: TGTGCCATCACGGCTGATAACTATGGCTACACCTTC
CDR3aa: CAITADNYGYTF

len: 11
d_gene: .
j_gene: TRBJ1-2
v_gene: TRBV2
abundance: .
CDR3nt: TGTGCCAGCCAATTGACGATCGGCTACACCTTC
CDR3aa: CASQLTIGYTF

len: 14
d_gene: TRBD1
j_gene: TRBJ2-7
v_gene: TRBV4-1
abundance: .
CDR3nt: TGCGCCAGCAGCCAAGGACAGGGGACCTACGAGCAGTACTTC
CDR3aa: CASSQGQGTYEQYF

len: 14
d_gene: .
j_gene: TRBJ2-2
v_gene: TRBV6-6
abundance: .
CDR3nt: TGTGCCAGCAGTTACTCCCCTGACACCGGGGAGCTGTTTTTT
CDR3aa: CASSYSPDTGELFF

len: 13
d_gene: .
j_gene: TRBJ1-1
v_gene: TRBV12-3/TRBV12-4
abundance: .
CDR3nt: TGTGCCAGCAGTTTGGACAGAGGAACTGAAGCTTTCTTT
CDR3aa: CASSLDRGTEAFF

len: 16
d_gene: .
j_gene: TRBJ2-3
v_gene: TRBV7-9
abundance: .
CDR3nt: TGTGCCAGCAGTCGAACCGGAGGGGGGGTCACAGATACGCAGTATTTT
CDR3aa: CASSRTGGGVTDTQYF

len: 13
d_gene: .
j_gene: TRBJ1-1
v_gene: TRBV27
abundance: .
CDR3nt: TGTGCCAGCAGTACGGAGATGAACACTGAAGCTTTCTTT
CDR3aa: CASSTEMNTEAFF

len: 15
d_gene: .
j_gene: TRBJ1-5
v_gene: TRBV5-6
abundance: .
CDR3nt: TGTGCCAGCAGCTTGGGGAGGGTTAGCAATCAGCCCCAGCATTTT
CDR3aa: CASSLGRVSNQPQHF

len: 13
d_gene: .
j_gene: TRBJ1-5
v_gene: TRBV6-5
abundance: .
CDR3nt: TGTGCCAGCAGTTACAGGGGCGGTCAGCCCCAGCATTTT
CDR3aa: CASSYRGGQPQHF

len: 16
d_gene: TRBD2
j_gene: TRBJ2-1
v_gene: TRBV19
abundance: .
CDR3nt: TGTGCCAGTAGTCCTCTTGGCGGGGGGCCGGTTCGCGAGCAGTTCTTC
CDR3aa: CASSPLGGGPVREQFF

len: 15
d_gene: .
j_gene: TRBJ1-1
v_gene: TRBV7-2
abundance: few
CDR3nt: TGTGCCAGCAGCTTAACCGAGCGGGGGAACACTGAAGCTTTCTTT
CDR3aa: CASSLTERGNTEAFF

len: 16
d_gene: .
j_gene: TRBJ1-6
v_gene: TRBV7-2
abundance: .
CDR3nt: TGTGCCAGCAGCACCTTGGGACCGACGCCAAATTCACCCCTCCACTTT
CDR3aa: CASSTLGPTPNSPLHF

len: 15
d_gene: .
j_gene: TRBJ2-1
v_gene: TRBV7-8
abundance: .
CDR3nt: TGTGCCAGCAGCCCTAGTGGGCGGTTCAACAATGAGCAGTTCTTC
CDR3aa: CASSPSGRFNNEQFF

len: 18
d_gene: TRBD2
j_gene: TRBJ2-3
v_gene: TRBV10-3
abundance: .
CDR3nt: TGTGCCATCAGTGAGTCCCCGACTAGCGGGTCAGCTACAGATACGCAGTATTTT
CDR3aa: CAISESPTSGSATDTQYF

len: 13
d_gene: .
j_gene: TRBJ1-5
v_gene: TRBV29-1
abundance: .
CDR3nt: TGCAGCGTTCGTCGGGGGGCGGATCAGCCCCAGCATTTT
CDR3aa: CSVRRGADQPQHF

len: 16
d_gene: .
j_gene: TRBJ1-5
v_gene: TRBV10-3
abundance: .
CDR3nt: TGTGCCATCAGTGAGTCGTCCCCAGGGGTCGGTCAGCCCCAGCATTTT
CDR3aa: CAISESSPGVGQPQHF

len: 17
d_gene: .
j_gene: TRBJ1-3
v_gene: TRBV9
abundance: .
CDR3nt: TGTGCCAGCAGCGTAGTTGGGGGGACACTCTCTGGAAACACCATATATTTT
CDR3aa: CASSVVGGTLSGNTIYF

len: 14
d_gene: .
j_gene: TRBJ1-4
v_gene: TRBV6-5
abundance: few
CDR3nt: TGTGCCAGCAGTTACGGTGGTGGTAATGAAAAACTGTTTTTT
CDR3aa: CASSYGGGNEKLFF

len: 11
d_gene: .
j_gene: TRBJ2-5
v_gene: TRBV10-3
abundance: .
CDR3nt: TGTGCCATCAGTGAGTCTGGGACCCAGTACTTC
CDR3aa: CAISESGTQYF

len: 14
d_gene: TRBD1
j_gene: TRBJ2-7
v_gene: TRBV7-2
abundance: once
CDR3nt: TGTGCCAGCAGCTTCAAGGGGGCCCTCTACGAGCAGTACTTC
CDR3aa: CASSFKGALYEQYF

len: 13
d_gene: .
j_gene: TRBJ1-1
v_gene: TRBV15
abundance: once
CDR3nt: TGTGCCACCAGCAGGAAGGGGAACACTGAAGCTTTCTTT
CDR3aa: CATSRKGNTEAFF

len: 14
d_gene: .
j_gene: TRBJ2-7
v_gene: TRBV27
abundance: .
CDR3nt: TGTGCCAGCCGCCGGGACCTCAGCTCCTACGAGCAGTACTTC
CDR3aa: CASRRDLSSYEQYF

len: 14
d_gene: .
j_gene: TRBJ1-2
v_gene: TRBV18
abundance: .
CDR3nt: TGTGCCAGCTCTGACACAGGGTTATCCTATGGCTACACCTTC
CDR3aa: CASSDTGLSYGYTF

len: 13
d_gene: .
j_gene: TRBJ2-5
v_gene: TRBV4-3
abundance: .
CDR3nt: TGCGCCAGCAGCCAAGCTGTACAAGAGACCCAGTACTTC
CDR3aa: CASSQAVQETQYF

len: 13
d_gene: .
j_gene: TRBJ2-1
v_gene: TRBV6-5
abundance: .
CDR3nt: TGTGCCAGCCGACCTAGTGACAGACGAGAGCAGTTCTTC
CDR3aa: CASRPSDRREQFF

len: 16
d_gene: .
j_gene: TRBJ1-4
v_gene: TRBV28
abundance: .
CDR3nt: TGTGCCAGCCGCAGGCAGGGAAGTTGGGCTAATGAAAAACTGTTTTTT
CDR3aa: CASRRQGSWANEKLFF

len: 17
d_gene: .
j_gene: TRBJ1-4
v_gene: TRBV27
abundance: .
CDR3nt: TGTGCCAGCAGTTTATTACCCCCGGAGGAGGAGAATGAAAAACTGTTTTTT
CDR3aa: CASSLLPPEEENEKLFF

len: 16
d_gene: TRBD1
j_gene: TRBJ1-5
v_gene: TRBV27
abundance: .
CDR3nt: TGTGCCAGCAGGCATCTGTCAGGGGGGGGCAATCAGCCCCAGCATTTT
CDR3aa: CASRHLSGGGNQPQHF

len: 14
d_gene: TRBD1
j_gene: TRBJ2-1
v_gene: TRBV5-4
abundance: .
CDR3nt: TGTGCCAGCAGCGTCCGGGACAGGGGATTTGAGCAGTTCTTC
CDR3aa: CASSVRDRGFEQFF

len: 12
d_gene: .
j_gene: TRBJ1-2
v_gene: TRBV2
abundance: .
CDR3nt: TGTGCCAGCAGTGCAAGAAACTATGGCTACACCTTC
CDR3aa: CASSARNYGYTF

len: 13
d_gene: .
j_gene: TRBJ1-5
v_gene: TRBV6-2/TRBV6-3
abundance: .
CDR3nt: TGTGCCAGCAGTTCCCCGGGGGTTCAGCCCCAGCATTTT
CDR3aa: CASSSPGVQPQHF

len: 14
d_gene: TRBD1
j_gene: TRBJ2-5
v_gene: TRBV7-6
abundance: .
CDR3nt: TGTGCCAGCAGTCGCCGGACAGGGGAAGAGACCCAGTACTTC
CDR3aa: CASSRRTGEETQYF